This entry concerns a single TCR beta chain. In the source study's methods: By means of reference gene primer amplification, nucleated cell counts were estimated. Profiling relied on immunoSEQ multiplex PCR, and the TCRdb table lists in-frame clones only, not all of them. V and J calls and clone size are copied from that table; D and trimming were computed from the DNA. The sample includes about 260,000 clones, around nine tenths seen only once; the top ten take about 9.2%. This sample is part of a study of blood T cell repertoires in COVID-19. Study at large: The United States, Italy and Spain supplied acute and convalescent COVID-19 samples. Sources were T cells, B-cell-depleted T cells, or PBMCs; the material itself was cDNA or gDNA.

This CDR3 spans 13 amino acids. The V and J ends lost 6 bases and 5 bases respectively, with 11 bases between them. Sequencing was performed on peripheral blood. The V and J genes are TRBV12-3 or TRBV12-4 and TRBJ2-1, with TRBD2 as a possible D gene (6 bases). The clonotype originates from a man aged 40-55 years who had recovered from COVID-19. The CDR3 spells CASRPGLNNEQFF. The CDR3 DNA is TGTGCCAGCAGACCGGGACTGAACAATGAGCAGTTCTTC.